The entry below describes one T cell receptor (beta chain). Its antigen is currently unknown. This specimen comes from a study of Graves' ophthalmopathy and Graves' hyperthyroidism. RNA transcripts served as template for amplifying TCR beta CDR3 sequences. RT-PCR with HTBI primers came first, then second-round multiplex PCR. TCRdb re-derived calls from the multiplex PCR reads in MiXCR, one entry per CDR3 protein. The table has hundreds of thousands of distinct CDR3 sequences, over 20% seen once. Stable hyperthyroidism referred to disease that showed no ophthalmopathy within 18 months of follow-up. Trimming took 3 bases from V and 6 from J, leaving 8 bases between them. Germline V gene sequence: CDR1 DFQATT, CDR2 SNEGSKA (reference sequence). The CDR3 sequence is 11 residues long. Study findings and constraints: In blood appeared most of the expanded thyroid clonotypes whose frequency exceeded 0.001.

This clonotype was obtained from a woman aged 18-35 years with stable Graves' hyperthyroidism. The specimen sequenced was peripheral blood. J is TRBJ1-1 and V is TRBV20-1; D remains unclear. CDR3 residues: CSASPMAEAFF. Here the CDR3 DNA reads TGCAGTGCTAGTCCGATGGCTGAAGCTTTCTTT.